Listed here are 18 T cell receptor beta chains from one sample, sequenced in a study of cytomegalovirus exposure and HLA in healthy donors. The repertoire was sequenced with immunoSEQ multiplex PCR; TCRdb's copy has only in-frame clones and lacks some. Of 97,000 or so clones in the sample, about 94% were seen once. The sequenced material came from PBMCs. All receptors derive from a young woman in good health and CMV-seronegative.

About this clone itself: This sample includes further DNA sequences coding for the same CDR3. This sequence joins TRBV5-1 and TRBJ1-1; the D is unclear. Germline V lookup: CDR1 SGHRS, CDR2 YFSETQ. The CDR3 has 13 amino acids. Trimming took 1 base from V and 1 from J, leaving 5 bases between them. This CDR3 is CASSLTGNTEAFF. The CDR3, as DNA: TGCGCCAGCAGCTTGACGGGGAACACTGAAGCTTTCTTT.

V gene TRBV9 combines with J gene TRBJ2-1, with D possibly TRBD1 on 5 matching bases. The CDR3 has 13 amino acids. V was clipped by 0 bases and J by 10 bases, with 11 bases between them. CDR1 and CDR2 (germline): SGDLS, YYNGEE. The CDR3, as DNA: TGTGCCAGCAGCGTAGTCAAGGGGTCGGAGCAGTTCTTC. Protein: CASSVVKGSEQFF.

The V call is TRBV5-1, the J call TRBJ2-7, with 14 bases identical to TRBD2. The V segment lost 3 bases and the J segment 0 bases; nucleotides outside the gene matches: 11. This CDR3 has 19 amino acids. The germline gives CDR1 SGHRS, CDR2 YFSETQ. CDR3 coding DNA: TGCGCCAGCAGCTACTCTAGTCAGACTAGCGGGGGGGCCTCCTACGAGCAGTACTTC. Translating gives CASSYSSQTSGGASYEQYF.

The chain combines TRBV7-8 with TRBJ2-5, with D perhaps matching TRBD2 (5 bases). V was trimmed by 4 bases and J by 5 bases, leaving 14 bases between them. Germline V gene sequence: CDR1 SGHVS, CDR2 FQNEAQ. The CDR3 length is 14 residues. The CDR3 protein is CASSSRIARETQYF. The CDR3 DNA sequence: TGTGCCAGCAGCTCCCGGATAGCGAGGGAGACCCAGTACTTC.

The rearrangement uses TRBV5-1 and TRBJ2-7; no clear D gene. The CDR3 is made up of 14 amino acids. Germline-derived CDR1 and CDR2 are SGHRS and YFSETQ. The ends were cut back, 1 base at V and 0 bases at J, with 8 bases in the middle. CDR3 in DNA: TGCGCCAGCAGCTTGACAGTTAGCTCCTACGAGCAGTACTTC. It translates to CASSLTVSSYEQYF.

The chain has TRBV2 and TRBJ1-1; 8 bases are a match to TRBD1. J was trimmed by 4 bases and V by 6 bases; bases with no gene match: 13. The CDR3 contains 16 residues. Germline loops: CDR1 SNHLY, CDR2 FYNNEI. CDR3 amino acids: CASRTGDRPFFTEAFF. The DNA for the CDR3 is TGTGCCAGCAGAACCGGGGACAGGCCTTTCTTCACTGAAGCTTTCTTT.

The chain uses TRBV14 and TRBJ2-4; D gene uncertain. The CDR3 consists of 14 residues. Germline CDR1 reads SGHDN; CDR2 reads FVKESK. V gave up 1 base and J gave up 2 bases, with 6 bases separating them. The CDR3 bases are TGTGCCAGCAGCCAAGGGGCGACCAAAAACATTCAGTACTTC. It specifies CASSQGATKNIQYF. Filled out from reference TRBV14 and TRBJ2-4, the complete variable domain reads EAGVTQFPSHSVIEKGQTVTLRCDPISGHDNLYWYRRVMGKEIKFLLHFVKESKQDESGMPNNRFLAERTGGTYSTLKVQPAELEDSGVYFCASSQGATKNIQYFGAGTRLSVL.

This chain links TRBV27 with TRBJ2-7; D is perhaps TRBD1 (5 bases). The ends were cut back, 8 bases at V and 0 bases at J, with 20 bases in the middle. The CDR3 has 16 residues. Germline values: CDR1 MNHEY, CDR2 SMNVEV (reference sequence). CDR3 protein: CASGRAKVLSSYEQYF. The DNA of the CDR3 is TGTGCCAGCGGCAGGGCCAAAGTATTAAGCTCCTACGAGCAGTACTTC.

The chain recombines TRBV4-1 with TRBJ2-7, with 11 bases lining up with TRBD2. CDR1 is MGHRA and CDR2 is YSYEKL in the germline V gene. The CDR3 length is 14 residues. V lost 5 bases, J lost 1 base, and 1 base stayed unmatched. CDR3 amino acids: CASSLAGGSYEQYF. CDR3 coding DNA: TGCGCCAGCAGCTTAGCGGGAGGGTCCTACGAGCAGTACTTC.

The chain uses TRBV7-9 and TRBJ2-7; D perhaps matches TRBD2 (7 bases). The CDR3 loop spans 14 amino acids. Germline loops: CDR1 SEHNR, CDR2 FQNEAQ (reference sequence). The V end lost 3 bases, the J end lost 4 bases, and 13 bases lay between the germline ends. The DNA of the CDR3 is TGTGCCAGCAGCTTGGGGGGGGGCCCGTACGAGCAGTACTTC. Protein product: CASSLGGGPYEQYF.

The chain recombines TRBV7-9 with TRBJ2-5; D uncertain. V shed 6 bases and J shed 1 base, with 9 bases lying between them. CDR3 length: 13 residues. CDR1 and CDR2 from the germline V gene are SEHNR and FQNEAQ (reference sequence). The DNA for the CDR3 is TGTGCCAGCAGACCAGATTCCCAAGAGACCCAGTACTTC. It translates to CASRPDSQETQYF.

This clone showed up just once. V gene TRBV5-4 combines with J gene TRBJ2-1; 10 nucleotides align to TRBD2. CDR3 length equals 17 residues. Per germline, CDR1 SGHNT and CDR2 YYREEE (reference sequence). V lost 5 bases, J lost 5 bases, and 13 bases stayed unmatched. The CDR3 DNA reads as TGTGCCAGCAGACAACAGGGAACAAGCGGGAGGGACAATGAGCAGTTCTTC. Amino acids: CASRQQGTSGRDNEQFF.

This chain joins TRBV9 and TRBJ2-5; TRBD1 matches at 9 bases. The CDR3 covers 14 residues. V lost 7 bases and J lost 5; bases outside the gene matches: 9. Germline V CDR1 and CDR2: SGDLS, YYNGEE. The CDR3 nucleotides are TGTGCCAGCGGTACAGGGGGCATGGTGGAGACCCAGTACTTC. It is translated as CASGTGGMVETQYF.

This clone has only one observation. The chain joins TRBV9 to TRBJ2-1; 12 bases line up with TRBD2. Germline CDR1 SGDLS, CDR2 YYNGEE. This CDR3 contains 15 residues. V lost 4 bases, J lost 7 bases, and 6 bases stayed unmatched. In DNA form, the CDR3 reads TGTGCCAGCAGCCCTACTAGCGGGGGGATGAATGAGCAGTTCTTC. Translation: CASSPTSGGMNEQFF.

This clone was seen a single time. The rearrangement uses TRBV29-1 and TRBJ2-1, with D unclear. The CDR3 contains 13 residues. Germline CDR1 and CDR2: SQVTM and ANQGSEA. Trimming removed 0 bases at V and 7 bases at J, with 10 bases between. The CDR3, as DNA: TGCAGCGTTGAAGATCCCTACCTAAATGAGCAGTTCTTC. Its translation is CSVEDPYLNEQFF.

This chain uses TRBV5-1 with TRBJ2-3; 12 bases agree with TRBD2. The V gene end was trimmed by 4 bases and the J gene end by 3 bases; junction bases not matched to a gene: 3. Germline values: CDR1 SGHRS, CDR2 YFSETQ. The CDR3 is 15 residues long. The CDR3 loop reads CASSPGTSGTDTQYF. DNA for the CDR3: TGCGCCAGCAGCCCCGGGACTAGCGGGACAGATACGCAGTATTTT.

The genes are TRBV5-1 and TRBJ2-5; 8 bases map to TRBD2. With 5 bases clipped from V and 1 base from J, the junction kept 4 bases outside the gene matches. CDR1 is SGHRS and CDR2 is YFSETQ in the germline V gene. CDR3 length: 14 amino acids. This CDR3 reads CASRVAGTQETQYF. CDR3 DNA sequence: TGCGCCAGCAGGGTAGCGGGGACCCAAGAGACCCAGTACTTC.

Turning to this clone: Other DNA sequences within the sample encode an identical CDR3. CDR3 region: CASSLDRGPYNEQFF. CDR3 in DNA: TGTGCCAGCAGTTTGGACAGGGGACCCTACAATGAGCAGTTCTTC. The chain couples TRBV27 to TRBJ2-1, with 9 bases identical to TRBD1. V was pared by 3 bases and J by 2 bases, with 2 bases of the junction left unmatched. In germline, CDR1 is MNHEY, CDR2 SMNVEV (reference sequence). CDR3 length: 15 amino acids.